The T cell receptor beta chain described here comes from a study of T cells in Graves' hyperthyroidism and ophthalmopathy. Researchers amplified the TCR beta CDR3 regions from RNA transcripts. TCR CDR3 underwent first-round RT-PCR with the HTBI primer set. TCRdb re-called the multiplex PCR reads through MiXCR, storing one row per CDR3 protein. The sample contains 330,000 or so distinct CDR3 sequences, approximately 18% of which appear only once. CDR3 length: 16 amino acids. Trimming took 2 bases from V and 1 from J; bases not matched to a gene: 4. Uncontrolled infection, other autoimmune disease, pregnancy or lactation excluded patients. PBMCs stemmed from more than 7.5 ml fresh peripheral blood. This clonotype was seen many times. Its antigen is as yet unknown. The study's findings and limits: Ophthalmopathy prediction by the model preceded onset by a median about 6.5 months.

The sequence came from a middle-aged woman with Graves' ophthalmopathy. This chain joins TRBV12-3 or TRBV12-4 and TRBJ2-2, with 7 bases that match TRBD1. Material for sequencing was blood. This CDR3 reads CASSLKGAQNTGELFF. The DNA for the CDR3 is TGTGCCAGCAGTTTAAAGGGGGCCCAGAACACCGGGGAGCTGTTTTTT.